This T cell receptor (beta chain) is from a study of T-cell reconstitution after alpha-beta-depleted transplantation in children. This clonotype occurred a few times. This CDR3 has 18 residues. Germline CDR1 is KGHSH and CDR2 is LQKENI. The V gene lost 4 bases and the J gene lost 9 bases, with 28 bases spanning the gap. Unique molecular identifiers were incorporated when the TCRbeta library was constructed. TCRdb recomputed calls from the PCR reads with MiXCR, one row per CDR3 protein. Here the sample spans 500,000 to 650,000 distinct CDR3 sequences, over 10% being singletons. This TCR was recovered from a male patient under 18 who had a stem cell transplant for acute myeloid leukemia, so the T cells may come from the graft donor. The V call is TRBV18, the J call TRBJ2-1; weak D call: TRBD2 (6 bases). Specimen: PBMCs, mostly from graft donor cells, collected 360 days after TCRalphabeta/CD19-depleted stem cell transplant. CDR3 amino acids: CASSLLRIASPGGSEQFF. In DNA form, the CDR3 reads TGTGCCAGCTCACTCCTACGAATAGCCTCCCCCGGAGGGAGTGAGCAGTTCTTC.